This TCR beta chain was captured by sequencing in a study of siplizumab effects on memory and regulatory T cells. Sequenced by immunoSEQ multiplex PCR; TCRdb stores in-frame clones only, minus some. The profile shows 90,000 to 95,000 clones, roughly 96% of them singletons. Study-level points and caveats: Proliferating siplizumab-cultured Tregs lacked confirmed suppressive function.

A few pairs of donors had their unstimulated naive, memory, effector memory and TEMRA subsets sequenced. Turning to this clone: Its antigen is not identified.

This sequence originates from a human donor in good health. Sequencing was done on a sample of naive CD4+ T cells sorted from blood.

The CDR3 region is CASSGGGALDEQFF. The CDR3 coding sequence is TGTGCCAGCAGCGGTGGGGGGGCATTGGATGAGCAGTTCTTC. The rearrangement joins TRBV9 to TRBJ2-1; weak D call: TRBD2 (7 bases). Per germline, CDR1 SGDLS and CDR2 YYNGEE. The CDR3 has 14 residues. Deletions cut 3 bases from V and 8 bases from J, with 15 bases between.